Below are 15 T cell receptor beta chains sequenced from a single sample in a study of T-cell memory formation after mild COVID-19. TCRdb independently ran MiXCR on the 5' RACE reads; one entry per CDR3 protein. The table lists hundreds of thousands of distinct CDR3 sequences, less than 25% of them singletons. What was sequenced was PBMCs or a T cell subset sorted from them (not recorded which). Every receptor here comes from an adult woman who had mild COVID-19 (a few samples of this study predate the infection). Cell type and time point are not known.

This sequence joins TRBV6-2 or TRBV6-3 and TRBJ2-3; TRBD2 agrees at 9 bases. The germline V gene encodes CDR1 MNHEY and CDR2 SVGEGT. This CDR3 is built from 15 residues. The V and J ends lost 8 bases and 3 bases, in that order; junction bases with no gene match: 9. The CDR3 DNA is TGTGCCAGCTCGGCTAGCGGGATAGGTACAGATACGCAGTATTTT. Translated, it gives CASSASGIGTDTQYF.

This clonotype was seen at least ten times. The chain links TRBV7-2 to TRBJ2-7; TRBD1 might be the D (5 bases). Trimming cost V 0 bases and J 5 bases, with 5 bases left between them. The CDR3 runs to 12 residues. Germline CDR1 is SGHTA and CDR2 is FQGNSA. CDR3 loop: CASSLAGDEQYF. CDR3 DNA sequence: TGTGCCAGCAGCTTAGCAGGGGACGAGCAGTACTTC.

This clonotype was seen more than once but under ten times. The chain is built from TRBV20-1 and TRBJ1-5, with D hard to call. Germline values: CDR1 DFQATT, CDR2 SNEGSKA (reference sequence). The CDR3 is made up of 15 amino acids. V shed 0 bases and J shed 7 bases, with 16 bases lying between them. The CDR3 DNA reads TGCAGTGCTAGAGAATCGGGAAGGAGCCCCCAGCCCCAGCATTTT. It encodes CSARESGRSPQPQHF.

This clonotype was observed a few times. This chain connects TRBV3-1 to TRBJ1-1, with 8 bases lining up with TRBD1. Germline CDR1 reads LGHDT; CDR2 reads YNNKEL (reference sequence). V shed 6 bases and J 5 bases; nucleotides not matched to a gene: 17. This CDR3 contains 17 residues. CDR3 loop: CASSHYLDRVGGTEAFF. For the CDR3, the DNA is TGTGCCAGCAGTCATTATTTGGACAGGGTGGGGGGGACTGAAGCTTTCTTT. The full variable domain, completed using reference TRBV3-1 and TRBJ1-1, is DTAVSQTPKYLVTQMGNDKSIKCEQNLGHDTMYWYKQDSKKFLKIMFSYNNKELIINETVPNRFSPKSPDKAHLNLHINSLELGDSAVYFCASSHYLDRVGGTEAFFGQGTRLTVV.

V is TRBV5-1 and J is TRBJ1-6, with 7 positions matching TRBD1. V trimming: 0 bases; J trimming: 0 bases; junction bases outside the gene matches: 6. From germline, CDR1 is SGHRS and CDR2 YFSETQ. The CDR3 length is 18 residues. The CDR3 DNA follows: TGCGCCAGCAGCTTGGGCACAGGGGAAAGCTCCTATAATTCACCCCTCCACTTT. Protein sequence: CASSLGTGESSYNSPLHF. The full variable domain, rest sourced from reference TRBV5-1 and TRBJ1-6, is KAGVTQTPRYLIKTRGQQVTLSCSPISGHRSVSWYQQTPGQGLQFLFEYFSETQRNKGNFPGRFSGRQFSNSRSEMNVSTLELGDSALYLCASSLGTGESSYNSPLHFGNGTRLTVT.

V and J are TRBV12-3 or TRBV12-4 and TRBJ2-3, with D unclear. Trimming removed 8 bases from V and 3 bases from J, with 21 bases in between. There are 16 residues in the CDR3. The CDR3 is CASGSTPPGSTDTQYF. In nucleotides, the CDR3 is TGTGCCAGCGGTTCTACTCCCCCCGGGTCTACAGATACGCAGTATTTT.

Only one count was recorded for this clonotype. This chain connects TRBV15 to TRBJ2-1, with unresolved D. Germline CDR1 LNHNV, CDR2 YYDKDF (reference sequence). The CDR3 consists of 12 residues. Deletions cut 5 bases from V and 10 bases from J, with 12 bases between. CDR3: CATSGLGREQFF. The CDR3 DNA reads as TGTGCCACCAGCGGCTTAGGCCGGGAGCAGTTCTTC.

This chain joins TRBV29-1 and TRBJ2-7; a weak D match, TRBD2 (5 bases). Per germline, CDR1 SQVTM and CDR2 ANQGSEA. Trimming took off 0 bases at V and 4 bases at J, with 13 bases between the two ends. The CDR3 is made up of 14 amino acids. The DNA for the CDR3 is TGCAGCGTTGAAGATAGAGGGAGAGGATACGAGCAGTACTTC. Residues: CSVEDRGRGYEQYF.

Only a few counts were recorded for this clonotype. V and J are TRBV7-6 and TRBJ2-7, with 8 bases matching TRBD1. The CDR3 totals 16 residues. Unmatched junction bases numbered 6, after V lost 2 bases and J lost 0 bases. In germline, CDR1 is SGHVS, CDR2 FNYEAQ. The DNA of the CDR3 is TGTGCCAGCAGCTTAACCGGGACAGGCGACTCCTACGAGCAGTACTTC. It specifies CASSLTGTGDSYEQYF. The entire variable domain, with the rest obtained from reference TRBV7-6 and TRBJ2-7, is as follows: GAGVSQSPRYKVTKRGQDVALRCDPISGHVSLYWYRQALGQGPEFLTYFNYEAQQDKSGLPNDRFSAERPEGSISTLTIQRTEQRDSAMYRCASSLTGTGDSYEQYFGPGTRLTVT.

There are a few counts of this clonotype. The rearrangement joins TRBV21-1 to TRBJ2-3; the table's D call, TRBD2, was not checked against the DNA. TRBV21-1 is given as a pseudogene. This CDR3 contains 21 residues. The CDR3 bases are TGTGCCAGCAGCAAAGACCGAAGATTTACCCCTAGCGGGAGGGCCGGGGATACGCAGTATTTT. Encoded protein: CASSKDRRFTPSGRAGDTQYF.

This clonotype was recorded a few times. The chain uses TRBV9 and TRBJ2-2; D not resolved. Trimming pared 3 bases from V and 0 bases from J, leaving 6 bases between. The germline gives CDR1 SGDLS, CDR2 YYNGEE. The length of the CDR3 is 14 residues. DNA of the CDR3: TGTGCCAGCAGCGCCAGGCCGAACACCGGGGAGCTGTTTTTT. Translation: CASSARPNTGELFF.

V gene TRBV3-2 combines with J gene TRBJ1-5; TRBD1, the D gene given by the table, was not confirmed from the DNA. TRBV3-2 is termed a pseudogene. The CDR3 is 18 amino acids. The CDR3 loop is CASSQESCGNPSSLPQHF. The CDR3 DNA follows: TGTGCCAGCAGCCAAGAATCTTGCGGGAACCCGAGTTCGTTGCCCCAGCATTTT.

This clonotype was seen a few times. The chain employs TRBV6-5 and TRBJ2-7; tentatively, D is TRBD1 (5 bases). Trimming took off 3 bases at V and 2 bases at J, with 11 bases between the two ends. Germline V lookup: CDR1 MNHEY, CDR2 SVGAGI. This CDR3 comprises 14 residues. This CDR3 is CASSYYGQAYEQYF. The CDR3 DNA follows: TGTGCCAGCAGTTATTACGGACAAGCCTACGAGCAGTACTTC.

J is TRBJ2-1 and V is TRBV4-1; 9 bases match TRBD2. The junction had 10 bases not matched to a gene; V was cut back by 1 base and J by 6 bases. Germline V gives CDR1 MGHRA, CDR2 YSYEKL. The CDR3 consists of 17 residues. Written as DNA, the CDR3 is TGCGCCAGCAGCCAAGGTCCGGCTAGCGGGATACCCAATGAGCAGTTCTTC. Its protein is CASSQGPASGIPNEQFF.

This chain joins TRBV5-1 and TRBJ2-7; D remains ambiguous. The ends were cut back, 3 bases at V and 0 bases at J, with 10 bases in the middle. The germline V gene encodes CDR1 SGHRS and CDR2 YFSETQ. This CDR3 region has 14 residues. The CDR3 sequence is CASSSTASSYEQYF. The CDR3 region has the DNA TGCGCCAGCAGCTCGACGGCAAGCTCCTACGAGCAGTACTTC.